This passage covers 27 T cell receptor beta chains from one sample sequenced in a study of blood T cell repertoires in COVID-19. Profiled with immunoSEQ multiplex PCR; TCRdb holds only in-frame clones, not every one. This table has fewer than 350,000 clones, roughly 93% appearing once. Sequenced input: PBMCs or T cells enriched from blood (not recorded which). The receptors originated from a woman between 35 and 50 years old with acute COVID-19.

The gene calls are TRBV4-2 and TRBJ2-5; D not resolved. Per the germline V gene, CDR1 is LGHNA and CDR2 is YNFKEQ. V gave up 4 bases and J gave up 5 bases, with 11 bases separating them. The CDR3 length is 13 residues. The CDR3 DNA reads TGTGCCAGCAGCCCAATGGCGGAGGAGACCCAGTACTTC. It codes for CASSPMAEETQYF.

The rearrangement joins TRBV27 to TRBJ2-7; D is possibly TRBD1 (6 bases). Germline V gene data show CDR1 as MNHEY and CDR2 as SMNVEV (reference sequence). The CDR3 extends over 14 amino acids. V was pared by 2 bases and J by 6 bases, with 14 bases between. The chain's CDR3 is CASSLRAQGGEQYF. The CDR3 DNA reads as TGTGCCAGCAGTTTACGTGCACAGGGCGGCGAGCAGTACTTC.

This chain connects TRBV18 to TRBJ1-1, with D possibly being TRBD1 (5 bases). The CDR3 runs 15 residues. Between the trimmed V and J ends, which lost 0 bases and 1 base, there was a span of 9 bases. In germline, CDR1 is KGHSH, CDR2 LQKENI. The CDR3 loop reads CASSPPYGQNTEAFF. The CDR3 nucleotides read TGTGCCAGCTCACCACCGTACGGACAGAACACTGAAGCTTTCTTT.

The chain uses TRBV11-3 and TRBJ2-1; 12 nucleotides match TRBD2. CDR1 is SGHNT, CDR2 YENEEA, per germline. The length of the CDR3 is 15 residues. The ends lost 1 base at V and 9 bases at J; junction bases unmatched: 4. CDR3: CASSLAASGRGEQFF. The CDR3 region has the DNA TGTGCCAGCAGCTTAGCGGCTAGCGGGAGGGGTGAGCAGTTCTTC.

The V call is TRBV30, the J call TRBJ1-6; weak D call: TRBD1 (6 bases). This CDR3 comprises 12 residues. Germline CDR1 GTSNPN, CDR2 SVGIG (reference sequence). The CDR3 bases are TGTGCACGGGCGACTCAGGCAGGGGCCCTCCACTTT. Protein sequence: CARATQAGALHF.

The rearrangement uses TRBV7-8 and TRBJ1-4; the D is unclear. The V and J ends lost 0 bases and 7 bases respectively, with 3 bases between them. Germline values: CDR1 SGHVS, CDR2 FQNEAQ. The CDR3 runs to 12 residues. The CDR3 reads CASSLAREKLFF. CDR3 nucleotides: TGTGCCAGCAGCTTAGCCCGTGAAAAACTGTTTTTT. The variable domain in full, completed from reference TRBV7-8 and TRBJ1-4, reads GAGVSQSPRYKVAKRGQDVALRCDPISGHVSLFWYQQALGQGPEFLTYFQNEAQLDKSGLPSDRFFAERPEGSVSTLKIQRTQQEDSAVYLCASSLAREKLFFGSGTQLSVL.

The rearrangement links TRBV24-1 to TRBJ2-3, with 11 bases fitting TRBD2. V lost 9 bases, J lost 3 bases, and 7 bases stayed unmatched. Looked up from germline, CDR1 is KGHDR and CDR2 is SFDVKD. The CDR3 is 15 residues long. CDR3: CATATSGGRTDTQYF. CDR3 nucleotide sequence: TGTGCCACCGCCACTAGCGGGGGCCGAACAGATACGCAGTATTTT.

The rearrangement uses TRBV6-6 and TRBJ2-7; 9 nucleotides agree with TRBD2. The CDR3 extends over 16 amino acids. The germline V gene has CDR1 MNHNY and CDR2 SVGAGI (reference sequence). Trimming at V came to 2 bases and at J to 4 bases, leaving 9 bases not matched to a gene. CDR3 sequence reads: CASSYADSGRGYEQYF. CDR3 DNA sequence: TGTGCCAGCAGTTACGCGGATAGCGGGAGAGGGTACGAGCAGTACTTC.

The V and J genes are TRBV28 and TRBJ2-2, with D tentatively TRBD1 (5 bases). CDR3 size: 16 residues. Germline V gene sequence: CDR1 MDHEN, CDR2 SYDVKM. V lost 2 bases and J 5 bases, leaving 15 bases between the germline ends. CDR3 amino acids: CASSLSSTDFTGELFF. The DNA for the CDR3 is TGTGCCAGCAGTTTAAGTTCGACAGATTTTACCGGGGAGCTGTTTTTT.

The chain uses TRBV6-6 and TRBJ1-2; D uncertain. Germline values: CDR1 MNHNY, CDR2 SVGAGI (reference sequence). The CDR3 is made up of 12 amino acids. Between the trimmed V and J ends, which lost 3 bases and 8 bases, there was a span of 10 bases. The CDR3 DNA is TGTGCCAGCAGTTATGAAGGGAGGGGCTACACCTTC. Amino acids: CASSYEGRGYTF.

The V call is TRBV9, the J call TRBJ2-7, with TRBD2 matching 10 bases. V lost 5 bases and J lost 0; bases outside the gene matches: 11. Germline-derived CDR1 and CDR2 are SGDLS and YYNGEE. This CDR3 has 17 amino acids. CDR3 coding DNA: TGTGCCAGCAGGAACTTAGCGGGGGGTCACCCCTCCTACGAGCAGTACTTC. It specifies CASRNLAGGHPSYEQYF.

The chain carries TRBV10-3 and TRBJ2-7; maybe TRBD2 (6 bases). The V end lost 6 bases, the J end lost 0 bases, and 12 bases lay between the germline ends. Germline lookup yields CDR1 ENHRY and CDR2 SYGVKD. There are 14 residues in the CDR3. Written as DNA, the CDR3 is TGTGCCATCAGGCCCCGGGACTCCTCCTACGAGCAGTACTTC. Its translation is CAIRPRDSSYEQYF.

The rearrangement links TRBV7-8 to TRBJ1-2, with 7 bases matching TRBD1. CDR1 and CDR2 (germline): SGHVS, FQNEAQ. The CDR3 sequence is 15 residues long. V gave up 4 bases and J gave up 4 bases; unmatched junction bases: 9. CDR3 protein: CASSYTTGTPYGYTF. CDR3 nucleotide sequence: TGTGCCAGCAGCTACACGACAGGGACGCCCTATGGCTACACCTTC.

The rearrangement links TRBV19 to TRBJ2-1; tentative D call: TRBD1 (6 bases). In germline, CDR1 is LNHDA, CDR2 SQIVND (reference sequence). The CDR3 runs 15 residues. V lost 0 bases and J lost 2, with 8 bases in between. CDR3 sequence reads: CASSIDRGTYNEQFF. The CDR3, as DNA: TGTGCCAGTAGTATAGATAGGGGGACCTACAATGAGCAGTTCTTC.

The chain carries TRBV15 and TRBJ2-5; 10 nucleotides line up with TRBD1. Germline loops: CDR1 LNHNV, CDR2 YYDKDF (reference sequence). J lost 3 bases, V lost 2 bases, and 6 bases had no gene match. This CDR3 is built from 16 residues. CDR3 in amino acids: CATSRPGTGEEETQYF. Here the CDR3 DNA reads TGTGCCACCAGCAGACCCGGGACAGGGGAGGAAGAGACCCAGTACTTC.

The gene calls are TRBV5-1 and TRBJ1-3; possible D gene TRBD1, 6 bases. Germline CDR1 and CDR2: SGHRS and YFSETQ. This CDR3 spans 19 amino acids. Trimming pared 0 bases from V and 0 bases from J, leaving 19 bases between. The CDR3 spells CASSLELQGHLSSGNTIYF. CDR3 coding DNA: TGCGCCAGCAGCTTGGAGTTACAGGGCCACTTGAGCTCTGGAAACACCATATATTTT.

The V call is TRBV9, the J call TRBJ2-1; D is possibly TRBD1 (5 bases). The germline V gene has CDR1 SGDLS and CDR2 YYNGEE. This CDR3 comprises 13 residues. Between the trimmed V and J ends, which lost 0 bases and 7 bases, there was a span of 8 bases. The CDR3 region is CASSVGQGNEQFF. As DNA, the CDR3 is TGTGCCAGCAGCGTAGGGCAGGGAAATGAGCAGTTCTTC.

The chain employs TRBV2 and TRBJ2-5; a weak D match, TRBD1 (5 bases). Trimming shortened V by 7 bases and J by 2 bases, and 14 bases separated the two germline ends. The germline V gene has CDR1 SNHLY and CDR2 FYNNEI. The CDR3 is 14 residues long. This chain's CDR3 is CASTLRQIQETQYF. The CDR3 DNA follows: TGTGCCAGCACCCTCAGACAGATACAAGAGACCCAGTACTTC.

V gene TRBV7-2 combines with J gene TRBJ2-7; the match to TRBD1 covers 9 bases. Losses at the gene ends were 5 bases for V and 2 bases for J; bases not matched to a gene: 4. The CDR3 has 14 amino acids. The V gene's germline CDR1 is SGHTA and CDR2 FQGNSA. Written as DNA, the CDR3 is TGTGCCAGCAGCCAACAGGGGGCGGCCTACGAGCAGTACTTC. This translates into CASSQQGAAYEQYF.

The rearrangement uses TRBV19 and TRBJ1-4; 8 nucleotides align to TRBD1. Trimming at V came to 7 bases and at J to 15 bases, leaving 13 bases not matched to a gene. Germline V CDR1 and CDR2: LNHDA, SQIVND (reference sequence). There are 13 residues in the CDR3. CDR3: CASTPGRDRRMFF. The CDR3 bases are TGTGCCAGTACCCCAGGGAGGGACAGGAGGATGTTTTTT.

The genes are TRBV5-1 and TRBJ1-3, with D tentatively TRBD1 (5 bases). In germline, CDR1 is SGHRS, CDR2 YFSETQ. V dropped 0 bases and J dropped 0 bases, with 16 bases sitting between them. There are 18 residues in the CDR3. CDR3 loop: CASSLVVSTVTSGNTIYF. CDR3 sequence (DNA): TGCGCCAGCAGCTTGGTGGTGTCGACAGTCACCTCTGGAAACACCATATATTTT.

The chain joins TRBV5-1 to TRBJ2-3, with TRBD2 matching over 8 bases. Germline CDR1 reads SGHRS; CDR2 reads YFSETQ. The V and J ends lost 3 bases and 4 bases, in that order; junction bases with no gene match: 7. This CDR3 spans 15 amino acids. Written as DNA, the CDR3 is TGCGCCAGCAGCTGGGCCCCGGGGGGGGCAGATACGCAGTATTTT. Translated, it gives CASSWAPGGADTQYF.

The genes are TRBV19 and TRBJ1-5; possibly TRBD1 for D (5 bases). Germline V gene data show CDR1 as LNHDA and CDR2 as SQIVND (reference sequence). V shed 11 bases and J shed 4 bases, with 15 bases lying between them. The CDR3 is made up of 13 amino acids. The CDR3 loop is CASREGRNQPQHF. The CDR3 bases are TGTGCCTCCAGGGAGGGCCGAAATCAGCCCCAGCATTTT. Full variable domain (missing parts from reference TRBV19 and TRBJ1-5): DGGITQSPKYLFRKEGQNVTLSCEQNLNHDAMYWYRQDPGQGLRLIYYSQIVNDFQKGDIAEGYSVSREKKESFPLTVTSAQKNPTAFYLCASREGRNQPQHFGDGTRLSIL.

The chain couples TRBV7-8 to TRBJ2-7; TRBD1 matches at 7 bases. The CDR3 sequence is 16 residues long. Germline CDR1 SGHVS, CDR2 FQNEAQ. The J segment lost 6 bases and the V segment lost 3 bases, leaving 14 bases of the junction unmatched. The CDR3 is CASSFRYTGEASEQYF. The CDR3 bases are TGTGCCAGCAGCTTTAGGTATACAGGGGAAGCGAGCGAGCAGTACTTC. Together with reference TRBV7-8 and TRBJ2-7, the CDR3 gives the full variable domain: GAGVSQSPRYKVAKRGQDVALRCDPISGHVSLFWYQQALGQGPEFLTYFQNEAQLDKSGLPSDRFFAERPEGSVSTLKIQRTQQEDSAVYLCASSFRYTGEASEQYFGPGTRLTVT.

This chain connects TRBV6-5 to TRBJ2-7, with 7 bases that match TRBD1. The CDR3 is 14 amino acids. J lost 4 bases, V lost 2 bases, and 5 bases had no gene match. Looked up from germline, CDR1 is MNHEY and CDR2 is SVGAGI. In nucleotides, the CDR3 is TGTGCCAGCAGTTACAGGGGGCAGGTTTACGAGCAGTACTTC. This gives the protein CASSYRGQVYEQYF.

This clone was counted many times. The gene calls are TRBV5-4 and TRBJ1-1, with unresolved D. The CDR3 totals 15 residues. V lost 2 bases to trimming and J lost 0 bases, with 11 bases between them. Germline-derived CDR1 and CDR2 are SGHNT and YYREEE (reference sequence). Written as DNA, the CDR3 is TGTGCCAGCAGCTTAAGAGAATTAGTGAACACTGAAGCTTTCTTT. This translates into CASSLRELVNTEAFF.

The chain carries TRBV2 and TRBJ2-3; 10 bases are shared with TRBD2. The CDR3 totals 16 residues. CDR1 is SNHLY and CDR2 is FYNNEI in the germline V gene. The J segment lost 2 bases and the V segment lost 6 bases, leaving 8 bases of the junction unmatched. As DNA, the CDR3 is TGTGCCAGCAGGGGAATAGCGGGGGGACTCACAGATACGCAGTATTTT. It codes for CASRGIAGGLTDTQYF.